Listed here are 28 T cell receptor beta chains from one sample, sequenced in a study of molecular identifiers for immune sequencing clone quantification. MiXCR, run by TCRdb on the PCR reads, gives a single entry per CDR3 protein. This sample has roughly 8,000 distinct CDR3 sequences, with about 30% found just once. Specimen: naive CD8+ T cells from blood, with Jurkat cell RNA spiked in. As to subset: FACS-sorted CD8+CD4-CCR7+CD45RA+ naive T cells. These receptors all come from a human donor in good health. Some libraries in this study had Jurkat cell RNA spiked in.

Concerning this clonotype itself: A much larger clone sits a single nucleotide away, making a read error possible. This chain joins TRBV24-1 and TRBJ2-3; D gene unclear. The CDR3 is 11 amino acids. Germline loops: CDR1 KGHDR, CDR2 SFDVKD. CDR3 in DNA: TGTGCCACCTGTGATTTGTATGCGCAGTATTTT. This gives the protein CATCDLYAQYF.

As to this clonotype: This sequence may be a read error, since a much larger clone differs from it by one base. This chain joins TRBV29-1 and TRBJ2-2, with a possible D match to TRBD2 (7 bases). V was cut by 4 bases and J by 6 bases, with 9 bases left in between. This CDR3 has 12 amino acids. CDR1 and CDR2 from the germline V gene are SQVTM and ANQGSEA. For the CDR3, the DNA is TGCAGCGTTGGGGGGGGCTCCGGGGAGCTGTTTTTT. Translated, it gives CSVGGGSGELFF.

This clonotype has more than one count but fewer than ten. The chain uses TRBV5-1 and TRBJ1-1; tentative D call: TRBD1 (5 bases). Deletions cut 4 bases from V and 5 bases from J, with 21 bases between. The CDR3 runs 16 residues. Germline V gene lookup returns CDR1 SGHRS and CDR2 YFSETQ. The CDR3 loop is CASSPAEKGPGTEAFF. Here the CDR3 DNA reads TGCGCCAGCAGCCCAGCAGAAAAGGGGCCGGGAACTGAAGCTTTCTTT.

This clonotype has a handful of counts. This sequence joins TRBV4-1 and TRBJ2-5, with 7 bases fitting TRBD1. CDR1 and CDR2 (germline): MGHRA, YSYEKL. The junction had 9 bases not matched to a gene; V was cut back by 5 bases and J by 3 bases. The CDR3 runs to 15 residues. CDR3 residues: CASSYSTGQEETQYF. In nucleotides, the CDR3 is TGCGCCAGCAGCTACTCAACAGGACAGGAAGAGACCCAGTACTTC.

Turning to this clonotype: A much larger clonotype is one base distant, so this may be a read error. The rearrangement uses TRBV19 and TRBJ2-1; D is ambiguous. CDR1 is LNHDA, CDR2 SQIVND, per germline (reference sequence). This CDR3 contains 14 residues. DNA of the CDR3: TGTCCCAGTAGTATTATCGCGGAAGCCAATGAGCAGTTCTTC. Translation gives CPSSIIAEANEQFF.

This chain links TRBV6-5 with TRBJ2-3; D is perhaps TRBD2 (6 bases). The CDR3 has 14 residues. The V end lost 0 bases, the J end lost 7 bases, and 11 bases lay between the germline ends. Germline CDR1 and CDR2: MNHEY and SVGAGI. CDR3 region: CASSYSQLAHTQYF. CDR3 coding DNA: TGTGCCAGCAGTTACTCGCAACTAGCACATACGCAGTATTTT.

The V and J genes are TRBV6-6 and TRBJ2-3; D perhaps matches TRBD2 (5 bases). In germline, CDR1 is MNHNY, CDR2 SVGAGI (reference sequence). CDR3 length: 14 residues. Trimming pared 4 bases from V and 6 bases from J, leaving 14 bases between. The CDR3 loop reads CASSFAGIGDTQYF. In nucleotides, the CDR3 is TGTGCCAGCAGTTTCGCGGGCATTGGGGATACGCAGTATTTT.

V gene TRBV29-1 combines with J gene TRBJ2-3, with TRBD1 identical over 9 bases. The CDR3 runs 13 residues. The germline CDR1 and CDR2 sequences are SQVTM and ANQGSEA. V shed 5 bases, J shed 4 bases, and the junction held 4 bases outside the gene matches. The CDR3 spells CSVRTGASDTQYF. CDR3 nucleotides: TGCAGCGTTAGGACAGGGGCCTCAGATACGCAGTATTTT.

The table lists this clonotype with a few counts. This chain uses TRBV6-5 with TRBJ2-2; 10 bases are shared with TRBD2. The CDR3 has 15 residues. Per the germline V gene, CDR1 is MNHEY and CDR2 is SVGAGI. With V trimmed by 6 bases and J by 4 bases, 5 bases remained unmatched. For the CDR3, the DNA is TGTGCCAGCAGCGCTAGCGGGAGTGGCACCGGGGAGCTGTTTTTT. Translating gives CASSASGSGTGELFF.

The chain combines TRBV28 with TRBJ2-1; unclear D gene. This CDR3 spans 15 amino acids. Germline CDR1 and CDR2: MDHEN and SYDVKM. V was cut by 4 bases and J by 7 bases, with 17 bases left in between. The CDR3 is CASSSHRYSPNEQFF. CDR3 DNA: TGTGCCAGCAGTTCCCACCGATACTCACCTAATGAGCAGTTCTTC.

As for this clonotype: Without the conserved terminal phenylalanine or tryptophan, this CDR3 likely stems from a read error. The chain recombines TRBV13 with TRBJ2-3; D is undetermined. The CDR3 runs 13 residues. Germline values: CDR1 PRHDT, CDR2 FYEKMQ (reference sequence). V lost 4 bases and J lost 4, with 9 bases in between. The CDR3 coding sequence is TGTGCCAGCAGCTCCCCGGCTGCAGATACGCAGTATATT. Translation gives CASSSPAADTQYI.

V usage is TRBV28 and J usage is TRBJ1-5; possible D gene TRBD1, 6 bases. The CDR3 extends over 17 amino acids. The germline V gene encodes CDR1 MDHEN and CDR2 SYDVKM. The V gene lost 3 bases and the J gene lost 3 bases, with 18 bases spanning the gap. CDR3 DNA sequence: TGTGCCAGCAGTTTTTTAACTCCAAACAGGGACAATCAGCCCCAGCATTTT. This translates into CASSFLTPNRDNQPQHF.

Note on this clonotype: The conserved phenylalanine or tryptophan is not found at the CDR3 terminus, so this likely reflects a read error. This chain joins TRBV7-9 and TRBJ2-7; 8 nucleotides match TRBD1. The CDR3 loop spans 14 amino acids. The trim removed 5 bases at V and 1 base at J, leaving 4 bases unmatched. Germline V gene sequence: CDR1 SEHNR, CDR2 FQNEAQ (reference sequence). CDR3 region: CASSNRDRSYEQYI. The CDR3 nucleotides are TGTGCCAGCAGCAACCGGGACAGGTCCTACGAGCAGTACATC.

The chain combines TRBV28 with TRBJ1-4, with D unclear. The V gene lost 3 bases and the J gene lost 0 bases, with 11 bases spanning the gap. The germline gives CDR1 MDHEN, CDR2 SYDVKM. This CDR3 is 16 amino acids long. The CDR3 reads CASSFRDHATNEKLFF. DNA of the CDR3: TGTGCCAGCAGTTTTCGGGATCATGCAACTAATGAAAAACTGTTTTTT.

For this clonotype: A much more abundant neighbour one base away suggests this may be a read error. Likely a read error: the CDR3 ends without its conserved phenylalanine or tryptophan. This sequence joins TRBV7-2 and TRBJ1-1; 11 bases are shared with TRBD1. The germline gives CDR1 SGHTA, CDR2 FQGNSA. The J segment lost 0 bases and the V segment lost 5 bases, leaving 8 bases of the junction unmatched. CDR3 size: 17 residues. The CDR3 DNA reads as TGTGCCAGCAGCACACCGGGACAGGGGGATCTGAACACTGAAGCTTTCCTT. Its protein is CASSTPGQGDLNTEAFL.

This clonotype appeared a few times. The J gene is TRBJ2-5, the V gene TRBV4-3; D is perhaps TRBD2 (5 bases). CDR1 LGHNA and CDR2 YSLEER come from the germline V gene. Trimming shortened V by 3 bases and J by 7 bases, and 15 bases separated the two germline ends. CDR3 size: 14 residues. CDR3 loop: CASSQAGRKGTQYF. The CDR3 DNA is TGCGCCAGCAGCCAGGCGGGCAGGAAAGGGACCCAGTACTTC.

Comment on this clonotype: This clone may be a read error of a much larger clone one base away. The CDR3 bases are TGCAGCGTTGGGCTAGGGACAATACCGACAGCTACGCAGTATTTT. It is translated as CSVGLGTIPTATQYF. The chain recombines TRBV29-1 with TRBJ2-3; D may be TRBD1 (6 bases). The CDR3 sequence is 15 residues long. CDR1 is SQVTM, CDR2 ANQGSEA, per germline.

This clonotype came up a few times. The rearrangement links TRBV19 to TRBJ2-2, with no clear D. The V gene's germline CDR1 is LNHDA and CDR2 SQIVND (reference sequence). The V and J ends lost 5 bases and 2 bases respectively, with 6 bases between them. CDR3 length equals 13 residues. The CDR3 spells CASSDSNTGELFF. CDR3 DNA sequence: TGTGCCAGTAGTGATAGTAACACCGGGGAGCTGTTTTTT.

The chain couples TRBV11-2 to TRBJ2-1; no clear D. The CDR3 contains 13 residues. In germline, CDR1 is SGHAT, CDR2 FQNNGV. The V end lost 0 bases, the J end lost 8 bases, and 8 bases lay between the germline ends. The CDR3 region is CASSLDRNYEQFF. The CDR3 DNA reads TGTGCCAGCAGCTTAGACCGTAACTATGAGCAGTTCTTC.

This clonotype was picked up a small number of times. The V and J genes are TRBV12-3 or TRBV12-4 and TRBJ2-5, with D uncertain. V lost 3 bases and J lost 2, with 7 bases in between. CDR3 length: 13 amino acids. The CDR3 reads CASSFVRQETQYF. CDR3 coding DNA: TGTGCCAGCAGTTTCGTCAGGCAAGAGACCCAGTACTTC.

J is TRBJ2-1 and V is TRBV11-2; 11 bases agree with TRBD2. Trimming removed 5 bases from V and 5 bases from J; junction bases left unmatched: 5. The CDR3 sequence is 15 residues long. Germline assignment: CDR1 SGHAT and CDR2 FQNNGV. CDR3 loop: CASSDGTSGNNEQFF. The CDR3 DNA reads as TGTGCCAGCAGCGACGGGACTAGCGGCAACAATGAGCAGTTCTTC.

The chain is built from TRBV4-3 and TRBJ2-2; D remains unclear. Germline V lookup: CDR1 LGHNA, CDR2 YSLEER. Trimming took off 1 base at V and 6 bases at J, with 6 bases between the two ends. The CDR3 covers 13 residues. CDR3 sequence: CASSQAGAGELFF. CDR3 nucleotide sequence: TGCGCCAGCAGCCAAGCTGGCGCCGGGGAGCTGTTTTTT.

The V call is TRBV6-6, the J call TRBJ2-3; a possible D gene is TRBD1 (6 bases). The CDR3 loop spans 16 amino acids. V was trimmed by 11 bases and J by 2 bases, leaving 23 bases between them. Per germline, CDR1 MNHNY and CDR2 SVGAGI (reference sequence). This CDR3 reads CAGNPWHAGDTDTQYF. The CDR3, as DNA: TGTGCCGGCAACCCGTGGCATGCAGGGGACACAGATACGCAGTATTTT.

This clonotype was counted between two and nine times. The chain employs TRBV7-9 and TRBJ2-7; no reliable D call. CDR3 length equals 15 residues. Per the germline V gene, CDR1 is SEHNR and CDR2 is FQNEAQ (reference sequence). With 2 bases removed from V and 3 bases from J, the gap between germline ends came to 14 bases. The CDR3 sequence: CASSLSGFAGYEQYF. The CDR3 bases are TGTGCCAGCAGCTTAAGTGGGTTCGCCGGCTACGAGCAGTACTTC.

This rearrangement joins TRBV5-8 to TRBJ2-2, with 9 bases fitting TRBD2. The V gene's germline CDR1 is SGHTS and CDR2 YDEGEE. The V and J ends lost 3 bases and 5 bases, in that order; junction bases with no gene match: 5. The length of the CDR3 is 15 residues. The CDR3 here is CASSWRSGRTGELFF. CDR3 DNA: TGTGCCAGCAGCTGGAGGAGCGGGAGGACCGGGGAGCTGTTTTTT.

Judged by abundance, this clonotype is medium-sized (0.01 to 0.1%). The V and J genes are TRBV27 and TRBJ1-2, with TRBD1 matching over 8 bases. CDR1 and CDR2 from the germline V gene are MNHEY and SMNVEV (reference sequence). This CDR3 spans 15 amino acids. V dropped 3 bases and J dropped 5; count of bases not matched to a gene: 8. The CDR3 sequence: CASSFSQGAFYGYTF. The CDR3 region has the DNA TGTGCCAGCAGTTTTTCTCAGGGGGCGTTTTATGGCTACACCTTC.

The chain uses TRBV11-2 and TRBJ2-1; 10 bases map to TRBD2. The CDR3 runs to 16 residues. CDR1 SGHAT and CDR2 FQNNGV come from the germline V gene. Trimming cost V 4 bases and J 5 bases; bases outside gene matches: 8. In DNA, the CDR3 is TGTGCCAGCAGCTGTACTAGCGGGGCGGTCGACAATGAGCAGTTCTTC. The encoded protein is CASSCTSGAVDNEQFF. The variable domain in full, with the rest retrieved from reference TRBV11-2 and TRBJ2-1, is EAGVAQSPRYKIIEKRQSVAFWCNPISGHATLYWYQQILGQGPKLLIQFQNNGVVDDSQLPKDRFSAERLKGVDSTLKIQPAKLEDSAVYLCASSCTSGAVDNEQFFGPGTRLTVL.

Concerning this clonotype itself: A single base separates this from a much larger clone, so it may be a read error. The chain couples TRBV7-8 to TRBJ2-7; D unclear. The V gene's germline CDR1 is SGHVS and CDR2 FQNEAQ. Trimming left V 1 base short and J 2 bases short, with 12 bases between. There are 15 residues in the CDR3. CDR3 nucleotides: TGTGCCAGCAGCTTAGGATCTCTCCGAGCCTACGAGCAGTACTTC. Residues: CASSLGSLRAYEQYF.